One and the same sample provided the 14 T cell receptor beta chains below, sequenced in a study of siplizumab effects on memory and regulatory T cells. The repertoire was sequenced with immunoSEQ multiplex PCR; TCRdb's copy has only in-frame clones and lacks some. The sample carries roughly 60,000 clones, just over 95% recorded once. Source material: naive CD8+ T cells sorted from blood. These receptors were obtained from a human donor in good health.

The chain combines TRBV5-4 with TRBJ2-1, with 11 nucleotides matching TRBD2. CDR3 length: 12 residues. The ends lost 2 bases at V and 13 bases at J; junction bases unmatched: 2. Germline lookup yields CDR1 SGHNT and CDR2 YYREEE (reference sequence). In DNA form, the CDR3 reads TGTGCCAGCAGCTTCCTAGCGGGGGGTCAGTTCTTC. Amino acid sequence: CASSFLAGGQFF.

The V call is TRBV28, the J call TRBJ1-5; no clear D. V was cut by 3 bases and J by 4 bases, with 16 bases left in between. The CDR3 runs to 16 residues. Germline V gene sequence: CDR1 MDHEN, CDR2 SYDVKM. The CDR3 loop reads CASSFSVQSRNQPQHF. CDR3 nucleotide sequence: TGTGCCAGCAGTTTTTCGGTACAATCAAGGAATCAGCCCCAGCATTTT.

The chain couples TRBV4-1 to TRBJ2-7; D is ambiguous. Germline assignment: CDR1 MGHRA and CDR2 YSYEKL. The CDR3 is 13 residues long. Between the trimmed V and J ends, which lost 1 base and 5 bases, there was a span of 9 bases. Here the CDR3 DNA reads TGCGCCAGCAGCCAAGGCCCCCCTGACGAGCAGTACTTC. Its protein is CASSQGPPDEQYF.

The chain is built from TRBV14 and TRBJ1-2; D is undetermined. The CDR3 totals 9 residues. The V and J ends lost 6 bases and 8 bases respectively, with 4 bases between them. The germline CDR1 and CDR2 sequences are SGHDN and FVKESK. CDR3 DNA: TGTGCCAGCAGGGGCGGCTACACCTTC. Translated: CASRGGYTF.

This clone was recorded once. The chain couples TRBV5-6 to TRBJ2-5, with D maybe TRBD2 (5 bases). The CDR3 sequence is 15 residues long. Germline-derived CDR1 and CDR2 are SGHDT and YYEEEE. Deletions cut 0 bases from V and 2 bases from J, with 11 bases between. The CDR3 nucleotides are TGTGCCAGCAGCTTGGCTATTCGGAGGCAAGAGACCCAGTACTTC. It encodes CASSLAIRRQETQYF.

The J gene is TRBJ1-6, the V gene TRBV11-2; no firm D call. CDR3 length: 14 amino acids. Trimming shortened V by 7 bases and J by 2 bases, and 9 bases separated the two germline ends. CDR1 and CDR2 (germline): SGHAT, FQNNGV. The CDR3 bases are TGTGCCAGCACCCCGGTGGCCTATAATTCACCCCTCCACTTT. It encodes CASTPVAYNSPLHF.

The rearrangement joins TRBV29-1 to TRBJ2-2, with 13 bases identical to TRBD2. The CDR3 extends over 15 amino acids. The germline CDR1 and CDR2 sequences are SQVTM and ANQGSEA. J lost 7 bases, V lost 4 bases, and 6 bases had no gene match. The CDR3 nucleotides read TGCAGCGTTGCCACTAGCGGGGGGGCCAGCGGGGAGCTGTTTTTT. Protein sequence: CSVATSGGASGELFF.

The chain joins TRBV7-8 to TRBJ2-7, with 7 bases fitting TRBD1. Trimming at V came to 6 bases and at J to 3 bases, leaving 8 bases not matched to a gene. The CDR3 extends over 14 amino acids. The V gene's germline CDR1 is SGHVS and CDR2 FQNEAQ. The CDR3: CASRPRDSFYEQYF. The CDR3 DNA reads as TGTGCCAGCAGACCCCGGGACAGCTTCTACGAGCAGTACTTC.

In this sample, this clone turned up once. This chain links TRBV4-1 with TRBJ1-5; D gene unclear. Trimming removed 4 bases at V and 3 bases at J, with 7 bases between. The CDR3 has 13 residues. CDR1 and CDR2 from the germline V gene are MGHRA and YSYEKL. CDR3 DNA: TGCGCCAGCAGCCTCATGACCAATCAGCCCCAGCATTTT. Residues: CASSLMTNQPQHF.

The chain links TRBV18 to TRBJ2-1; no definite D call. The CDR3 spans 12 residues. Germline assignment: CDR1 KGHSH and CDR2 LQKENI. With 3 bases removed from V and 6 bases from J, the gap between germline ends came to 6 bases. The CDR3 DNA sequence: TGTGCCAGCTCACCCCTCCTCAATGAGCAGTTCTTC. Its protein is CASSPLLNEQFF.

This clone came up once. This chain uses TRBV2 with TRBJ2-3; weak D call: TRBD2 (7 bases). The V and J ends lost 3 bases and 3 bases respectively, with 10 bases between them. Germline V gene sequence: CDR1 SNHLY, CDR2 FYNNEI. The CDR3 sequence is 14 residues long. The CDR3 DNA reads TGTGCCAGCAGTGACGGGGGGCTAACAGATACGCAGTATTTT. This sequence encodes CASSDGGLTDTQYF.

The V gene is TRBV6-1, the J gene TRBJ1-1; 9 nucleotides line up with TRBD1. CDR3 length: 11 residues. The J segment lost 11 bases and the V segment lost 10 bases, leaving 8 bases of the junction unmatched. Germline V gives CDR1 MNHNS, CDR2 SASEGT. CDR3 sequence (DNA): TGTGCCACCATACAGGGGGCGGATGCTTTCTTT. This codes for CATIQGADAFF.

The chain employs TRBV15 and TRBJ1-2, with TRBD1 as a possible D gene (6 bases). V shed 0 bases and J shed 5 bases, with 10 bases lying between them. The CDR3 sequence is 14 residues long. Germline CDR1 reads LNHNV; CDR2 reads YYDKDF (reference sequence). The CDR3 DNA reads TGTGCCACCAGCAGAGACGCAGGGGATTATGGCTACACCTTC. Translated, it gives CATSRDAGDYGYTF.

The chain has TRBV10-1 and TRBJ2-7; D is tentatively TRBD1 or TRBD2 (6 bases each). This CDR3 has 16 residues. CDR1 and CDR2 (germline): WNHNN, SYGVQD (reference sequence). The V and J ends lost 0 bases and 4 bases respectively, with 16 bases between them. In DNA form, the CDR3 reads TGCGCCAGCAGTGAGTCTCTAGGGGGGCAAGAGTACGAGCAGTACTTC. Encoded protein: CASSESLGGQEYEQYF.